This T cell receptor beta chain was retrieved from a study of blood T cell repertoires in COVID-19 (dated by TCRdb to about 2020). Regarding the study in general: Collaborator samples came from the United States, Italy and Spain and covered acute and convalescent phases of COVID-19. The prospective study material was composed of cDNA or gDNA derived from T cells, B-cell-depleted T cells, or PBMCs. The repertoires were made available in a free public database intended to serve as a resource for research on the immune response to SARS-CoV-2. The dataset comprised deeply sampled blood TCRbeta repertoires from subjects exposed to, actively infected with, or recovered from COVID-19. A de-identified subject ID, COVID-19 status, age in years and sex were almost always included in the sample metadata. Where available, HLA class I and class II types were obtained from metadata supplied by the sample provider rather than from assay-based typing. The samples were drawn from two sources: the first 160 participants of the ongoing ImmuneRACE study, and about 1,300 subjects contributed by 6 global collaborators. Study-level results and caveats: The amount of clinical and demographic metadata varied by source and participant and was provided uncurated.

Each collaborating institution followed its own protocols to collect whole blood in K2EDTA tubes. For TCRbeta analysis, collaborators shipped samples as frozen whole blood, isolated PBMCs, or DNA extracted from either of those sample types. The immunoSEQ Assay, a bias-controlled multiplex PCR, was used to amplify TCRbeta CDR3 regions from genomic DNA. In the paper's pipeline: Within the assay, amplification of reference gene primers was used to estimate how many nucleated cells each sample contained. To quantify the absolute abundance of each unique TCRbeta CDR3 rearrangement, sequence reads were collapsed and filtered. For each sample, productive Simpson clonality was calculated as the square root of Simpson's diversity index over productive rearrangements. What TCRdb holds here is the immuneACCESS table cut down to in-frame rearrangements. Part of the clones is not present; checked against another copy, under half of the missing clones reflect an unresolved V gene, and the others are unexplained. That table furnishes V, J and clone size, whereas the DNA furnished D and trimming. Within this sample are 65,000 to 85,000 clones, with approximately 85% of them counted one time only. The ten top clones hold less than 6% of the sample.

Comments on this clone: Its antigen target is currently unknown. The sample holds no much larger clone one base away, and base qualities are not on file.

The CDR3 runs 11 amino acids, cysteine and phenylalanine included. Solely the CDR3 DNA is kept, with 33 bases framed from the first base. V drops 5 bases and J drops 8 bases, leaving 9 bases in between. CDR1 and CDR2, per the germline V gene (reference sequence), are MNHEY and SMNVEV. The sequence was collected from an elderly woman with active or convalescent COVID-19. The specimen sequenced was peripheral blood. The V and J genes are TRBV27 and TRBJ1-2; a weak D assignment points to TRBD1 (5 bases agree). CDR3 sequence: CASSGPGGYTF. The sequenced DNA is TGTGCCAGCAGTGGACCAGGGGGCTACACCTTC.